The following is a T cell receptor (beta chain) sequence with its context. Its antigen is not identified. The J segment lost 0 bases and the V segment lost 5 bases, leaving 5 bases of the junction unmatched. CDR3 length: 15 amino acids. Per the germline V gene, CDR1 is MNHEY and CDR2 is SMNVEV (reference sequence). PCR primers comprised 60 Vbeta and 13 Jbeta primers. TCRdb's copy holds only in-frame clones and misses some; the assay was immunoSEQ multiplex PCR. The sample holds approximately 140,000 clones; roughly four fifths are singletons and the top ten take roughly 3.2%. The data stem from a study of cytomegalovirus exposure and HLA in healthy donors. Study conclusions and caveats: Analyzed later, association rates of TCRs varied across HLA loci, with DRB1 most and HLA-C fewest.

The chain recombines TRBV27 with TRBJ1-1; 8 nucleotides align to TRBD1. The clonotype was recovered from a man younger than 30 in good health and CMV-seropositive. Sequenced input: PBMCs. The CDR3 sequence is CASSPSGQVNTEAFF. In DNA form, the CDR3 reads TGTGCCAGCAGTCCCTCGGGACAGGTGAACACTGAAGCTTTCTTT.